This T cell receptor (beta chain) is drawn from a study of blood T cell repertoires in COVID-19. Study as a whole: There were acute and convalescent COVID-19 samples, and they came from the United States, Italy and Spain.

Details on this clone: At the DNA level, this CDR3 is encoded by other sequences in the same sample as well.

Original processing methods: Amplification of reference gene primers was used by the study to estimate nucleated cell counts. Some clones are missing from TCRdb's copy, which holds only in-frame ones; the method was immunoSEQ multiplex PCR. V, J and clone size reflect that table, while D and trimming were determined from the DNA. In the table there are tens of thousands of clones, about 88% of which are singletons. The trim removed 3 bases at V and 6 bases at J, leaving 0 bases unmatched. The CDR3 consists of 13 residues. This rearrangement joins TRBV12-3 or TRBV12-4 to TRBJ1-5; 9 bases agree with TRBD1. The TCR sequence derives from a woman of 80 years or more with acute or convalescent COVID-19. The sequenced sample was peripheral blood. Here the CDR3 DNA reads TGTGCCAGCAGTTTGACAGGGGGTCAGCCCCAGCATTTT. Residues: CASSLTGGQPQHF.